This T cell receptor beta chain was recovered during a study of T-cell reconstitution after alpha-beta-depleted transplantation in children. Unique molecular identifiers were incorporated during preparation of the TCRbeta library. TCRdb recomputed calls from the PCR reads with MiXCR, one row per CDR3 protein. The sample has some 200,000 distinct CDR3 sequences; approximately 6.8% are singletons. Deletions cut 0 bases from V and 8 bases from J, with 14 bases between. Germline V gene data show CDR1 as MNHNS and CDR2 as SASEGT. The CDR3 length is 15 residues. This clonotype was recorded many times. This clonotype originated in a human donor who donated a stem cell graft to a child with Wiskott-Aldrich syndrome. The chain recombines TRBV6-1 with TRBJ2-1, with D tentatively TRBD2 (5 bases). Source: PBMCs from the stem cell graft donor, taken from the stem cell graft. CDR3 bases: TGTGCCAGCAGTGAAGCGAGCGGCGCACCGGATGAGCAGTTCTTC. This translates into CASSEASGAPDEQFF.